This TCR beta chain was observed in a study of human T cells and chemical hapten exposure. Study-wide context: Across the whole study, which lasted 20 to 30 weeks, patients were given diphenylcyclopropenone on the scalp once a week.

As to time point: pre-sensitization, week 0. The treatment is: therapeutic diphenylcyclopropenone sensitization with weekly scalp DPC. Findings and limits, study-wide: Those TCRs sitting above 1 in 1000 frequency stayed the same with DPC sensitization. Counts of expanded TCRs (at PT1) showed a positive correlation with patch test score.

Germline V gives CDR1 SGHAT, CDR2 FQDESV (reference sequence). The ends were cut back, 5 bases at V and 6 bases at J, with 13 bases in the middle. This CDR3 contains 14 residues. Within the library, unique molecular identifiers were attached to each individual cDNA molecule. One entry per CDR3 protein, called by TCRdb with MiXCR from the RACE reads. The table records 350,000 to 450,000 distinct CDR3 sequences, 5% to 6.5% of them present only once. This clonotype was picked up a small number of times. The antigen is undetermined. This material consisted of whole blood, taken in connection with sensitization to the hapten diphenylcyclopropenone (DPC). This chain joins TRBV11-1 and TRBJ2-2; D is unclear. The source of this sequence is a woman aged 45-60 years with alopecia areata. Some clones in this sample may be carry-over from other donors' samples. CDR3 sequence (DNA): TGTGCCAGCAGCGAGACCTGGTTGCCCGGGGAGCTGTTTTTT. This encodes CASSETWLPGELFF.